The rows below give T cell receptor beta chains drawn from one sample of a study of shared clonotypes between healthy human individuals. Libraries were prepared by immunoSEQ multiplex PCR; TCRdb keeps only in-frame clonotypes and omits some of them. Here the sample spans just over 2,000,000 clones, about 95% being singletons. The sample consisted of naive CD8+ T cells sorted from blood. All receptors derive from a man aged 18 to 29 in good health. The CDR3 runs from the conserved cysteine through the conserved F or W. Each record gives: J gene, V gene, clone size, D gene, CDR3 DNA, CDR3 protein. D genes are given only for firm matches. Clone sizes are given selectively: once, few, many, or a class where the clone is expanded.

TRBJ1-2 TRBV5-5 - TRBD1 TGTGCCAGCAGCACGACGGGGACAGCACTTTATGGCTACACCTTC CASSTTGTALYGYTF
TRBJ2-1 TRBV25-1 - - TGTGCCAGCAGCCAGGGTGTCAATGAGCAGTTCTTC CASSQGVNEQFF
TRBJ2-7 TRBV7-9 - - TGTGCCAGCAGCTCAACCGGAGCTACCGAGCAGTACTTC CASSSTGATEQYF
TRBJ2-7 TRBV13 - TRBD2 TGTGCCAGCAGCTTAGAGGGCGGGGGCGAGCAGTACTTC CASSLEGGGEQYF
TRBJ2-1 TRBV9 - - TGTGCCAGCAGCGTGGGTGGCGGGTGGAATGAGCAGTTCTTC CASSVGGGWNEQFF
TRBJ2-3 TRBV5-4 - TRBD1 TGTGCCAGCAGCTTGGCCACGGGACAGGGCAGCACAGATACGCAGTATTTT CASSLATGQGSTDTQYF
TRBJ2-2 TRBV11-2 - - TGTGCCAGCACCTCATCATGGGGGACCACCGGGGAGCTGTTTTTT CASTSSWGTTGELFF
TRBJ2-7 TRBV29-1 - TRBD2 TGCAGCGCAGCGGGGGCGTTCTCCTACGAGCAGTACTTC CSAAGAFSYEQYF
TRBJ2-1 TRBV13 - - TGTGCCAGCACCCCCGACGGGACTCCTAGAGTCAATGAGCAGTTCTTC CASTPDGTPRVNEQFF
TRBJ2-7 TRBV5-1 - TRBD1 TGCGCCAGCAGCTTGGGTCCCGGGACAGGGAACTACGAGCAGTACTTC CASSLGPGTGNYEQYF
TRBJ2-1 TRBV27 - - TGTGCCAGCAGTTTTGGTGTTGTGTCTTTTTACAATGAGCAGTTCTTC CASSFGVVSFYNEQFF
TRBJ1-3 TRBV13 - - TGTGCCAGCAGCTCGAGGGTCGCTGGAAACACCATATATTTT CASSSRVAGNTIYF
TRBJ2-2 TRBV10-3 - - TGTGCCATCAGGGACGAGAGGAGTTCTGGCACCGGGGAGCTGTTTTTT CAIRDERSSGTGELFF
TRBJ2-7 TRBV19 - - TGTGCCAGTAGTATAGGTACCTACGATCACGAGCAGTACTTC CASSIGTYDHEQYF
TRBJ1-2 TRBV27 - TRBD1 TGTGCCAGCACTTTAACGTGGGGACAGGCCGAGGGTGGCTACACCTTC CASTLTWGQAEGGYTF
TRBJ2-7 TRBV14 - - TGTGCCAGCAGCCAAGAGGGTGAGGGGTCCTACGAGCAGTACTTC CASSQEGEGSYEQYF
TRBJ2-3 TRBV10-3 - - TGTGCCATCAGTGATGATAGTACAGATACGCAGTATTTT CAISDDSTDTQYF
TRBJ2-1 TRBV6-5 - TRBD2 TGTGCCAGCAGCCAACTAGCGGCCTACAATGAGCAGTTCTTC CASSQLAAYNEQFF
TRBJ2-7 TRBV4-3 - - TGCGCCAGCAGCCAAGATCAGGTCGGCTACGACTACGAGCAGTACTTC CASSQDQVGYDYEQYF
TRBJ2-7 TRBV5-1 - - TGCGCCAGCAGCTTGGGGGACGGCCGCTACGAGCAGTACTTC CASSLGDGRYEQYF
TRBJ2-7 TRBV5-1 - TRBD1 TGCGCCAGCAGCTTGGCTACAGGGGGGCCCTACGAGCAGTACTTC CASSLATGGPYEQYF
TRBJ1-1 TRBV28 - - TGTGCCAGCAGTTTAAATGGGATTGGTCGCACTGAAGCTTTCTTT CASSLNGIGRTEAFF
TRBJ2-2 TRBV6-5 - - TGTGCCAGCACCAGAGACTCAACCACCGGGGAGCTGTTTTTT CASTRDSTTGELFF
TRBJ2-1 TRBV6-5 - - TGTGCCAGCAGTTATAGCAGGGAGTACAATGAGCAGTTCTTC CASSYSREYNEQFF
TRBJ1-4 TRBV7-8 once TRBD1 TGTGCCAGCAGCGGACCTGGGACAGGGATCGTTGGGACTAATGAAAAACTGTTTTTT CASSGPGTGIVGTNEKLFF
TRBJ2-1 TRBV7-9 - TRBD1 TGTGCCAGCAGCTTGGTGTTTGGGCAAGGGGGCGGTGAGCAGTTCTTC CASSLVFGQGGGEQFF
TRBJ1-5 TRBV6-1 - - TGTGCCAGCAGTTTTGGGGCCCAGCATTTT CASSFGAQHF
TRBJ1-2 TRBV6-1 - - TGTGCCAGCAGTGGATCCGAGGCTATCGGCTACACCTTC CASSGSEAIGYTF
TRBJ1-2 TRBV10-3 - TRBD1 TGTGCCACCCTCTCAGGGGGCTATGGCTACACCTTC CATLSGGYGYTF
TRBJ1-1 TRBV27 - - TGTGCCAGCAGTTTAAGGTTAGGGTTTGACACTGAAGCTTTCTTT CASSLRLGFDTEAFF
TRBJ2-7 TRBV7-2 - - TGTGCCAGCAGCTACGGGATCCCCTACGAGCAGTACTTC CASSYGIPYEQYF
TRBJ1-1 TRBV7-9 - - TGTGCCAGCAGCTTGACGGAGAAATCAAGGGAAGCTTTCTTT CASSLTEKSREAFF
TRBJ2-1 TRBV4-3 - - TGCGCCAGCAGCCAAACCCAGGGGACCGACAATGAGCAGTTCTTC CASSQTQGTDNEQFF
TRBJ1-2 TRBV10-2 - - TGCGCCAGCAGTGATTCGAGGGGAGACTATGGCTACACCTTC CASSDSRGDYGYTF
TRBJ2-3 TRBV7-9 - - TGTGCCAGCAGCTCCGAAGTTAGAGCCACAGATACGCAGTATTTT CASSSEVRATDTQYF
TRBJ2-7 TRBV9 - - TGTGCCAGCAGCGATGGTGGAGGGGTCTCGGGCGAGCAGTACTTC CASSDGGGVSGEQYF
TRBJ1-2 TRBV11-2 - - TGTGCCAGCAGCTCCGATGGCTATGGCTACACCTTC CASSSDGYGYTF
TRBJ1-1 TRBV7-8 - - TGTGCCAGCAGTCTCACCGGGACTCCTAACACTGAAGCTTTCTTT CASSLTGTPNTEAFF
TRBJ1-2 TRBV2 - TRBD1 TGTGCCAGCAGACCACAGGGGGCGAATGGCTACACCTTC CASRPQGANGYTF
TRBJ2-2 TRBV2 - - TGTGCCAGCAGTGATGGGGGAGAGGAAGTGGGTTTCGGGGAGCTGTTTTTT CASSDGGEEVGFGELFF
TRBJ2-7 TRBV5-8 - - TGTGCCAGCAGCCCCCCAGGTAATCCCTACGAGCAGTACTTC CASSPPGNPYEQYF